A selection of T cell receptor beta chains follows, all from one sample in a study of response to subunit inactivated influenza vaccine. TCRdb independently ran MiXCR on the RT-PCR reads; one entry per CDR3 protein. The table records hundreds of thousands of distinct CDR3 sequences, about 11% of them present only once. In addition, the sample was reused for a study of T cells expressing NK-cell markers.

This specimen consisted of PBMCs from blood, obtained on the day of vaccination. The receptors here all came from a man aged 50-59 years who received an inactivated influenza vaccine. CDR3s include the opening cysteine and the closing phenylalanine or tryptophan. The D gene is left open where the match is weak. A row's size may be missing; if present it is once, few, many or a size class.

DNA,CDR3,J,size,V,D
TGCGCCAGCAGCCAAGAGGCCGGACAGGGATTTATTAGCTCCTACAATGAGCAGTTCTTC,CASSQEAGQGFISSYNEQFF,TRBJ2-1,-,TRBV4-3,TRBD1
TGCAGTGGAGGGGGGAAGGGTAATCCCCGCGAGCAGTACTTC,CSGGGKGNPREQYF,TRBJ2-7,-,TRBV20-1,-
TGTGCCAGCGAGATTTCTGGCTCCGGGGAGCTGTTTTTT,CASEISGSGELFF,TRBJ2-2,few,TRBV9,-
TGTGCCAGCAGTTTCCGGGGGACCTCCTACAATGAGCAGTTCTTC,CASSFRGTSYNEQFF,TRBJ2-1,many,TRBV12-3/TRBV12-4,-
TGTGCCACCAGCAGTGCTGAGGGTTCAGATACGCAGTATTTT,CATSSAEGSDTQYF,TRBJ2-3,-,TRBV15,-
TGTGCCAGCAGTGTAGGACAGGGGATTTTTAGGGCCAACGTCCTGACTTTC,CASSVGQGIFRANVLTF,TRBJ2-6,-,TRBV6-1,TRBD1
TGTGCCAGCAGTTTATCTGTTTTCGGGACCCGTTACTCCAATGAGCAGTTCTTC,CASSLSVFGTRYSNEQFF,TRBJ2-1,few,TRBV28,-
TGTGCCAGCAGTTCCAGTAATTCACCCCTCCACTTT,CASSSSNSPLHF,TRBJ1-6,few,TRBV28,-
TGCAGCGTTAAGGACAGGGGGCACACAGATACGCAGTATTTT,CSVKDRGHTDTQYF,TRBJ2-3,-,TRBV29-1,TRBD1
TGTGCCAGCAGCTTATCGGAGATCGGGACCCAGTACTTC,CASSLSEIGTQYF,TRBJ2-5,-,TRBV11-2,-
TGTGCCAGCAGCCAAGATGGGACGGCAAACACTGAAGCTTTCTTT,CASSQDGTANTEAFF,TRBJ1-1,many,TRBV4-2,-
TGCGCCAGCAGCTTGCCCTGGGGACCCGAGAACACTGAAGCTTTCTTT,CASSLPWGPENTEAFF,TRBJ1-1,few,TRBV5-1,-
TGTGCCACCAGTGATTCCCAGGTTCGGGTCACAGATACGCAGTATTTT,CATSDSQVRVTDTQYF,TRBJ2-3,few,TRBV24-1,-
TGTGCCAGCAGTTACTCCTTTCCAGGGAACACCGGGGAGCTGTTTTTT,CASSYSFPGNTGELFF,TRBJ2-2,few,TRBV6-2/TRBV6-3,-
TGTGCCAGCAGTTTAGGGTGGTCCTCTGGGGCCAACGTCCTGACTTTC,CASSLGWSSGANVLTF,TRBJ2-6,-,TRBV28,-
TGCGCCAGCAGCTTGGGTCCCACCGGGACAGGGGGTTTTCAGGAGACCCAGTACTTC,CASSLGPTGTGGFQETQYF,TRBJ2-5,few,TRBV5-1,TRBD1
TGTGCCAGCAGTTTTTCTCCTAGCGGGATTTACGAGCAGTACTTC,CASSFSPSGIYEQYF,TRBJ2-7,many,TRBV12-3/TRBV12-4,TRBD2
TGTGCCAGCAGTCCTAGGGGGCTCTACTATGGCTACACCTTC,CASSPRGLYYGYTF,TRBJ1-2,few,TRBV12-3/TRBV12-4,TRBD1
TGCGCCAGCAGCCGCGCAAGCACGACCGGGGAGCTGTTTTTT,CASSRASTTGELFF,TRBJ2-2,-,TRBV4-1,-
TGTGCCAGCAGGAACGGGGGGCAGGGTGAGACCCAGTACTTC,CASRNGGQGETQYF,TRBJ2-5,-,TRBV5-5,-
TGCAGTGCTGGGACAGCGAAGTCCTACGAGCAGTACTTC,CSAGTAKSYEQYF,TRBJ2-7,many,TRBV20-1,TRBD1
TGTGCCAGCAGTGAAGCGCCAGTTTTCTTGGCCGGGGAGCTGTTTTTT,CASSEAPVFLAGELFF,TRBJ2-2,-,TRBV2,-
TGTGCCAGCAGACCTCTGGGGACAGGAAACACTGAAGCTTTCTTT,CASRPLGTGNTEAFF,TRBJ1-1,-,TRBV6-2/TRBV6-3,TRBD1
TGCGCCAGCAGCTTGAGGCGTGTGACGGCCAAAGAGACCCAGTACTTC,CASSLRRVTAKETQYF,TRBJ2-5,-,TRBV5-1,-
TGTGCCAGCAGCTTAGTGTCGGGGGCCCAGTACTTC,CASSLVSGAQYF,TRBJ2-5,many,TRBV7-2,-
TGTGCCAGTAGTACCCCGGACCATGGGGAGACCCAGTACTTC,CASSTPDHGETQYF,TRBJ2-5,-,TRBV19,-
TGCAGTGCGGAGGGGACGGAGACCCAGTACTTC,CSAEGTETQYF,TRBJ2-5,-,TRBV20-1,-
TGTGCCAGCAGCTTAGAGATGGGGACTGAAGCTTTCTTT,CASSLEMGTEAFF,TRBJ1-1,many,TRBV7-8,-
TGTGCCAGCAGCGTCGGGGAGTTTGGTGAGCAGTTCTTC,CASSVGEFGEQFF,TRBJ2-1,few,TRBV9,-
TGCGCCAGCGGGACAGGGACTAGCTCCTACGAGCAGTACTTC,CASGTGTSSYEQYF,TRBJ2-7,-,TRBV5-1,-
TGTGCCAGCAGAAAAACAGGGGGGGGGCACAATGAGCAGTTCTTC,CASRKTGGGHNEQFF,TRBJ2-1,-,TRBV12-3/TRBV12-4,-
TGCGCCAGCAGCTTCGACCGGGGTGAGCAGTTCTTC,CASSFDRGEQFF,TRBJ2-1,many,TRBV5-1,-
TGTGCCAGCAGCTTTGGAGAGGGGCGGCCCCAGCATTTT,CASSFGEGRPQHF,TRBJ1-5,once,TRBV7-2,-
TGTGCCAGCAGCTCCCCCGAGGGAACCTACGAGCAGTACTTC,CASSSPEGTYEQYF,TRBJ2-7,few,TRBV7-9,-
TGCGCCAGCAGCCAAAGACTTCCGACTAGCGGGGGCACAGATACGCAGTATTTT,CASSQRLPTSGGTDTQYF,TRBJ2-3,few,TRBV4-3,TRBD2
TGTGCCATCAGTGGGCTAGCGGGATCCAACGAGCAGTACTTC,CAISGLAGSNEQYF,TRBJ2-7,-,TRBV10-3,TRBD2
TGCGCCAGCAGCTGGGACATCAGTAGAGTCGGCTACACCTTC,CASSWDISRVGYTF,TRBJ1-2,many,TRBV5-1,-
TGCAGCGTGGTAACTAGGAAGCAGTTCTTC,CSVVTRKQFF,TRBJ2-1,-,TRBV29-1,-
TGCAGCGTGGGACTCCAAGAGACCCAGTACTTC,CSVGLQETQYF,TRBJ2-5,-,TRBV29-1,-
TGCAGTGCTAGGAGGGCTGGTCAGCCCCAGCATTTT,CSARRAGQPQHF,TRBJ1-5,few,TRBV20-1,-
TGTGCCAGCAGTGCCGGGAGCTCTGGAAACACCATATATTTT,CASSAGSSGNTIYF,TRBJ1-3,few,TRBV28,-
TGTGCCAGCAGCCCCTCACAGGGAAATCAGCCCCAGCATTTT,CASSPSQGNQPQHF,TRBJ1-5,-,TRBV7-9,-
TGTGCCAGCAGCACAGGGACGGTTCGAAAAGATGGCTACACCTTC,CASSTGTVRKDGYTF,TRBJ1-2,-,TRBV7-9,-
TGTGCCAGCAGTAACGCCGTCTCCTACAATGAGCAGTTCTTC,CASSNAVSYNEQFF,TRBJ2-1,many,TRBV28,-
TGCAGCGTAGGCGGGAGAGACAGGGCTGGCCTCAACAATGAGCAGTTCTTC,CSVGGRDRAGLNNEQFF,TRBJ2-1,few,TRBV29-1,-
TGTGCCAGCAGGACTAGCGCCGGCACAGATACGCAGTATTTT,CASRTSAGTDTQYF,TRBJ2-3,-,TRBV3-1,TRBD2
TGCGCCAGCAGCCCAGGATCAAATGAGCAGTTCTTC,CASSPGSNEQFF,TRBJ2-1,many,TRBV18,-
TGTGCCAGCAGCCCCCTGTGGACAGGGGGCGCCTACAATGAGCAGTTCTTC,CASSPLWTGGAYNEQFF,TRBJ2-1,-,TRBV7-9,TRBD1
TGTGCCAGCAAACCGGGACTAGCTGACAATGAGCAGTTCTTC,CASKPGLADNEQFF,TRBJ2-1,few,TRBV7-2,TRBD2
TGTGCCATCAGTGAGAATCCCCCCGGGAGTGGGGGCACAGATACGCAGTATTTT,CAISENPPGSGGTDTQYF,TRBJ2-3,few,TRBV10-3,-
TGTGCCAGCATCCAGACGCCCGGATCCTACGAGCAGTACTTC,CASIQTPGSYEQYF,TRBJ2-7,-,TRBV5-6,-
TGTGCCAGCACCTCCCCTGGGCTAGTGGAGACCCAGTACTTC,CASTSPGLVETQYF,TRBJ2-5,-,TRBV12-3/TRBV12-4,-